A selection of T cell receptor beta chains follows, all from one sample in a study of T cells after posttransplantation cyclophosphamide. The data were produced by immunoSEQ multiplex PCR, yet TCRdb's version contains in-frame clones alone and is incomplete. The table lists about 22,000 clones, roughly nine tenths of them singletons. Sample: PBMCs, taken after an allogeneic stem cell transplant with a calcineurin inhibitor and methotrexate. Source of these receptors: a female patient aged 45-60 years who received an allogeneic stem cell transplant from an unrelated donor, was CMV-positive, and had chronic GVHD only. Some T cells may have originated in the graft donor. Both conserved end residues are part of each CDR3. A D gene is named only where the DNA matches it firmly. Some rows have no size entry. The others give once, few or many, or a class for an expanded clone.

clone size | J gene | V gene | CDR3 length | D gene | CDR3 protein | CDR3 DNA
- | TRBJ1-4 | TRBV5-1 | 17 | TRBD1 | CASRTGTEDLANEKLFF | TGCGCCAGCAGAACCGGGACAGAGGATTTGGCTAATGAAAAACTGTTTTTT
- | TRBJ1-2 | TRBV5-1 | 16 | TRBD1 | CASSSGQGPANYGYTF | TGCGCCAGCAGCTCCGGACAGGGCCCAGCTAACTATGGCTACACCTTC
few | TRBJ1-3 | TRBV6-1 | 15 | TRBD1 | CASSERALGQGLPYF | TGTGCCAGCAGTGAACGGGCACTCGGACAGGGGCTCCCTTATTTT
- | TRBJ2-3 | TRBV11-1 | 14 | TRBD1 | CASSRDRSTDTQYF | TGTGCCAGCAGTCGGGACAGATCCACAGATACGCAGTATTTT
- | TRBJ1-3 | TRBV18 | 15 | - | CASSARVGSGNTIYF | TGTGCCAGCTCAGCCAGGGTTGGATCTGGAAACACCATATATTTT
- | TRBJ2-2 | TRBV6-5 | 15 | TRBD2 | CASNLAGEETGELFF | TGTGCCAGCAATTTAGCGGGAGAGGAGACCGGGGAGCTGTTTTTT
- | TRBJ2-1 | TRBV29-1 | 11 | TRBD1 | CTGTDYNEQFF | TGCACCGGGACAGATTACAATGAGCAGTTCTTC
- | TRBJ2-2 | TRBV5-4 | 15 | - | CASSLVGGDTGELFF | TGTGCCAGCAGCTTGGTAGGGGGGGACACCGGGGAGCTGTTTTTT
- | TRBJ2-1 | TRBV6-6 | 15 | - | CASSWGYYSYNEQFF | TGTGCCAGCAGTTGGGGCTACTACTCCTACAATGAGCAGTTCTTC
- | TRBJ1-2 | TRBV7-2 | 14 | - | CASSSNRQTYGYTF | TGTGCCAGCAGTTCCAACCGACAGACCTATGGCTACACCTTC
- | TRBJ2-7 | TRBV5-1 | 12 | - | CASSLYSYEQYF | TGCGCCAGCAGCTTGTACAGTTACGAGCAGTACTTC
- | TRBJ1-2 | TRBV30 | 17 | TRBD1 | CAWVETKGTGLNYGYTF | TGTGCCTGGGTGGAAACCAAAGGGACAGGGCTTAACTATGGCTACACCTTC
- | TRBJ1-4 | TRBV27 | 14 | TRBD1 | CASSFKDRNEKLFF | TGTGCCAGCAGTTTCAAGGACAGGAATGAAAAACTGTTTTTT
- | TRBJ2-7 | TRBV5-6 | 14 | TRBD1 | CASSLTGVLYEQYF | TGTGCCAGCAGCTTGACAGGGGTCCTCTACGAGCAGTACTTC
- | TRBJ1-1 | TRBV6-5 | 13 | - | CASSYSGGTEAFF | TGTGCCAGCAGTTACTCGGGGGGCACTGAAGCTTTCTTT
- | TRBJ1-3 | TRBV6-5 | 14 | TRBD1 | CASRQTGVGNTIYF | TGTGCCAGCAGACAAACAGGGGTTGGAAACACCATATATTTT
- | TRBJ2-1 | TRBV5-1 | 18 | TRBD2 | CASSLGGLAGGPKDEQFF | TGCGCCAGCAGCTTGGGTGGTCTAGCGGGAGGGCCAAAGGATGAGCAGTTCTTC
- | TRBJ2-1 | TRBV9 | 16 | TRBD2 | CASSVGSGRSYNEQFF | TGTGCCAGCAGCGTAGGGAGCGGGAGATCCTACAATGAGCAGTTCTTC
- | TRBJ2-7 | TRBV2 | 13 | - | CASSVAGTFEQYF | TGTGCCAGCAGTGTGGCAGGGACATTTGAGCAGTACTTC
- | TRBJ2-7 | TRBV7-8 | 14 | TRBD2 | CASSLTSGRNEQYF | TGTGCCAGCAGCCTGACTAGCGGGAGGAACGAGCAGTACTTC
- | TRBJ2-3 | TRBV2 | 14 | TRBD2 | CASTPGTSGHTQYF | TGTGCCAGCACTCCCGGGACTAGCGGACATACGCAGTATTTT
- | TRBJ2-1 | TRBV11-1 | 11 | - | CATGPGNEQFF | TGTGCCACCGGACCGGGGAATGAGCAGTTCTTC
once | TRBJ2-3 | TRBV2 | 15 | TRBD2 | CARDDLAGGRNTQYF | TGTGCCAGGGATGATCTAGCGGGAGGGAGAAATACGCAGTATTTT
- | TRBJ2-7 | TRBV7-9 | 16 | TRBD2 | CASSLVRGEGSYEQYF | TGTGCCAGCAGCTTAGTCCGTGGGGAGGGCTCCTACGAGCAGTACTTC
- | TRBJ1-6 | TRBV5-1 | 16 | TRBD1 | CASSLVAGGKGSPLHF | TGCGCCAGCAGCTTGGTCGCAGGGGGCAAAGGTTCACCCCTCCACTTT
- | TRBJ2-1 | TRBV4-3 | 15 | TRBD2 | CASSQALGGRDEQFF | TGCGCCAGCAGCCAAGCTCTGGGAGGGCGCGATGAGCAGTTCTTC
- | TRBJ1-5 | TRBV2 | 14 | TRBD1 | CASSGRTGNQPQHF | TGTGCCAGCAGTGGTCGGACAGGGAATCAGCCCCAGCATTTT
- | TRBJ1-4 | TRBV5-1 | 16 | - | CASSLDVGSLNEKLFF | TGCGCCAGCAGCTTGGACGTGGGGAGCTTAAATGAAAAACTGTTTTTT
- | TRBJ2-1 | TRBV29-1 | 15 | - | CSVDGRGFRNNEQFF | TGCAGCGTTGACGGGAGAGGGTTTCGAAACAATGAGCAGTTCTTC
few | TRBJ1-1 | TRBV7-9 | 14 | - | CASSLGYGKPEAFF | TGTGCCAGCAGCTTAGGATACGGTAAGCCTGAAGCTTTCTTT
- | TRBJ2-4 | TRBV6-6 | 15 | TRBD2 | CASSRGLAGDHIQYF | TGTGCCAGCAGCCGTGGACTAGCGGGAGATCACATTCAGTACTTC
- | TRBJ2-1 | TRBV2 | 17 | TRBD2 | CATSGTSGFSSYNEQFF | TGTGCCACCTCCGGGACTAGCGGGTTCAGCTCCTACAATGAGCAGTTCTTC
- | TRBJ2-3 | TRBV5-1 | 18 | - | CASSLVVGLASDTDTQYF | TGCGCCAGCAGCTTGGTCGTGGGGCTAGCGAGTGACACAGATACGCAGTATTTT
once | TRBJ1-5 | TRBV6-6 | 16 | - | CASSYSPGGFNQPQHF | TGTGCCAGCAGTTACTCCCCAGGAGGTTTCAATCAGCCCCAGCATTTT
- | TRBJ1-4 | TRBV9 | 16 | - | CASSVDAQAGYEKLFF | TGTGCCAGCAGCGTAGACGCCCAAGCGGGGTATGAAAAACTGTTTTTT
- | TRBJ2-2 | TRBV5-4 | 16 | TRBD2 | CASSFGLAENTGELFF | TGTGCCAGCAGCTTCGGACTAGCGGAGAACACCGGGGAGCTGTTTTTT
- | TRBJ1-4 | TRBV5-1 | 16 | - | CASSLDRRSSNEKLFF | TGCGCCAGCAGCTTGGATCGCCGATCCAGTAATGAAAAACTGTTTTTT
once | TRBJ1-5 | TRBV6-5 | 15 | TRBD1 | CASRPRDRGDQPQHF | TGTGCCAGCAGACCCCGGGACAGGGGTGATCAGCCCCAGCATTTT
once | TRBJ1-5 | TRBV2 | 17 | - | CASSESGGRRDNQPQHF | TGTGCCAGCAGTGAATCCGGAGGAAGGAGAGACAATCAGCCCCAGCATTTT
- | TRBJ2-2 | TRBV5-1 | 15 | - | CASSLGHLNTGELFF | TGCGCCAGCAGCCTGGGACACCTAAACACCGGGGAGCTGTTTTTT
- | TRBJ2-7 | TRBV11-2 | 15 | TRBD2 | CASSLGSSGGYEQYF | TGTGCCAGCAGCTTAGGATCTAGCGGGGGGTACGAGCAGTACTTC
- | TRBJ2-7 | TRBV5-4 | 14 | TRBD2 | CASSFGGRDYEQYF | TGTGCCAGCAGCTTTGGGGGGAGGGACTACGAGCAGTACTTC
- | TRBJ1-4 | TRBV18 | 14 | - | CASSPIGTTEKLFF | TGTGCCAGCTCACCAATAGGGACAACTGAAAAACTGTTTTTT
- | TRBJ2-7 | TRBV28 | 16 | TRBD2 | CASSLATSGTTYEQYF | TGTGCCAGCAGTCTGGCGACTAGCGGTACTACCTACGAGCAGTACTTC
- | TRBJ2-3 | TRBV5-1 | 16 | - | CASTIQGSLGTDTQYF | TGCGCCAGCACCATACAGGGTTCGCTGGGAACAGATACGCAGTATTTT
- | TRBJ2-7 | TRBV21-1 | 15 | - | CASSKRGTKETEQYF | TGTGCCAGCAGCAAACGAGGGACAAAAGAGACCGAGCAGTACTTC
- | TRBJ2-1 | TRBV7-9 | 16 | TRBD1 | CASSPRSGTAHNEQFF | TGTGCCAGCAGCCCCCGGTCGGGGACAGCCCACAATGAGCAGTTCTTC